The T cell receptor beta chain under discussion was sequenced for a study of post-analysis software for immune sequencing data. About the research overall: Disease trajectories encompassed relapsing-remitting, secondary progressive and progressive-relapsing multiple sclerosis.

This clonotype was observed a handful of times. The antigen is not known. General study results and limits: Diversity measured as normalized Chao1 was significantly lower in multiple sclerosis patients than in controls. Patients had higher frequencies than controls of five or six TRBV segments, including TRBV5-6, TRBV5-1 and TRBV20-1. Same-batch preparations were strongly co-clustered by F measure.

Unique molecular identifiers were present in the TCR beta cDNA libraries. When about 0.85 to 11 million T cells were used, they gave roughly 490,000 cDNA molecules. TCRdb re-called the PCR reads through MiXCR, storing one row per CDR3 protein. The sample yields about 820,000 distinct CDR3 sequences, roughly half seen once. The CDR3 contains 14 residues. Germline V lookup: CDR1 MNHNY, CDR2 SVGAGI (reference sequence). V was shortened by 10 bases and J by 9 bases, with 19 bases between the two germline ends. This chain links TRBV6-6 with TRBJ1-6; weak D call: TRBD1 (6 bases). Source material: blood. The TCR sequence derives from a girl aged 10 to 17 with multiple sclerosis. CDR3 residues: CAISRDIMSSPLHF. As DNA, the CDR3 is TGTGCCATCTCCAGGGACATAATGAGTTCACCCCTCCACTTT.